The TCR beta chain under discussion was sequenced for a study of blood T cell repertoires in COVID-19. CDR3 length equals 12 residues. Trimming took off 10 bases at V and 3 bases at J, with 12 bases between the two ends. Germline assignment: CDR1 MGHDK and CDR2 SYGVNS. This clone was seen only once. Clones were sequenced by immunoSEQ multiplex PCR, and TCRdb holds only the in-frame ones, with some missing. Of 150,000 to 200,000 clones listed, around 83% are singletons. This clonotype was sampled from a woman older than 75 in a cohort sampled during active or convalescent COVID-19. Sequencing was done on a sample of peripheral blood. The J gene is TRBJ1-1, the V gene TRBV25-1; D is uncertain. In DNA form, the CDR3 reads TGTGCCACCTTTCGAGGCGACACTGAAGCTTTCTTT. Its translation: CATFRGDTEAFF.